A selection of T cell receptor beta chains follows, all from one sample in a study of T cells in Graves' hyperthyroidism and ophthalmopathy. TCRdb re-called the multiplex PCR reads through MiXCR, storing one row per CDR3 protein. The sample carries about 620,000 distinct CDR3 sequences, around 15% recorded once. Sequencing was done on a sample of blood. The source is a woman aged 25 to 39 with Graves' hyperthyroidism. Both conserved end residues are part of each CDR3. D genes are given only for firm matches. Part of the rows lack a size; the others show once, few, many or a class for expanded clones.

abundance: few
j_gene: TRBJ1-5
d_gene: -
v_gene: TRBV24-1
len: 13
CDR3aa: CATSRGSNQPQHF
CDR3nt: TGTGCCACCAGTAGAGGGTCCAATCAGCCCCAGCATTTT

abundance: many
j_gene: TRBJ2-5
d_gene: -
v_gene: TRBV11-3
len: 14
CDR3aa: CASRRPDTLETQYF
CDR3nt: TGTGCCAGCAGGAGACCCGACACCCTAGAGACCCAGTACTTC

abundance: -
j_gene: TRBJ2-3
d_gene: -
v_gene: TRBV9
len: 13
CDR3aa: CASSQGPQDTQYF
CDR3nt: TGTGCCAGCAGCCAAGGACCGCAGGATACGCAGTATTTT

abundance: many
j_gene: TRBJ2-4
d_gene: -
v_gene: TRBV6-1
len: 13
CDR3aa: CASSESDRNIQYF
CDR3nt: TGTGCCAGCAGTGAATCGGACCGGAACATTCAGTACTTC

abundance: many
j_gene: TRBJ1-5
d_gene: TRBD1
v_gene: TRBV27
len: 16
CDR3aa: CASKGTAHYSNQPQHF
CDR3nt: TGTGCCAGCAAGGGGACAGCTCATTATAGCAATCAGCCCCAGCATTTT

abundance: many
j_gene: TRBJ1-6
d_gene: -
v_gene: TRBV27
len: 13
CDR3aa: CASARVGMTPLHF
CDR3nt: TGTGCCTCCGCAAGGGTAGGGATGACACCCCTCCACTTT

abundance: many
j_gene: TRBJ2-1
d_gene: -
v_gene: TRBV6-1
len: 14
CDR3aa: CASSPSDSYNEQFF
CDR3nt: TGTGCCAGCAGCCCTAGCGACTCCTACAATGAGCAGTTCTTC

abundance: -
j_gene: TRBJ2-3
d_gene: TRBD2
v_gene: TRBV12-3/TRBV12-4
len: 12
CDR3aa: CAMTSGTDTQYF
CDR3nt: TGTGCCATGACTAGCGGCACAGATACGCAGTATTTT

abundance: many
j_gene: TRBJ2-3
d_gene: -
v_gene: TRBV6-1
len: 8
CDR3aa: CGVDTQYF
CDR3nt: TGTGGTGTAGATACGCAGTATTTT

abundance: many
j_gene: TRBJ2-1
d_gene: -
v_gene: TRBV10-2
len: 13
CDR3aa: CARSSADGNEQFF
CDR3nt: TGCGCCAGAAGTAGCGCGGACGGCAATGAGCAGTTCTTC

abundance: many
j_gene: TRBJ1-2
d_gene: -
v_gene: TRBV7-8
len: 14
CDR3aa: CASSALAGRHGYTF
CDR3nt: TGTGCCAGCAGCGCCCTCGCAGGACGGCATGGCTACACCTTC

abundance: many
j_gene: TRBJ2-3
d_gene: TRBD2
v_gene: TRBV27
len: 16
CDR3aa: CASSYRLAEITDTQYF
CDR3nt: TGTGCCAGCAGTTACAGACTAGCAGAGATCACAGATACGCAGTATTTT

abundance: many
j_gene: TRBJ2-7
d_gene: TRBD2
v_gene: TRBV5-1
len: 14
CDR3aa: CASSRISGSNEQYF
CDR3nt: TGCGCCAGCAGCCGGATTAGCGGGAGCAACGAGCAGTACTTC

abundance: -
j_gene: TRBJ1-3
d_gene: -
v_gene: TRBV7-9
len: 15
CDR3aa: CASSLTGIGGNTIYF
CDR3nt: TGTGCCAGCAGCTTAACGGGTATAGGGGGAAACACCATATATTTT

abundance: few
j_gene: TRBJ2-5
d_gene: TRBD2
v_gene: TRBV11-2
len: 17
CDR3aa: CASSSGLAGGWRETQYF
CDR3nt: TGTGCCAGCAGCTCGGGACTAGCGGGAGGGTGGCGAGAGACCCAGTACTTC

abundance: -
j_gene: TRBJ2-7
d_gene: TRBD2
v_gene: TRBV6-1
len: 16
CDR3aa: CASSHGLAGATYEQYF
CDR3nt: TGTGCCAGCAGTCACGGACTAGCGGGAGCTACCTACGAGCAGTACTTC

abundance: many
j_gene: TRBJ2-7
d_gene: -
v_gene: TRBV28
len: 14
CDR3aa: CASSSRTRFYEQYF
CDR3nt: TGTGCCAGCAGTTCCCGGACCCGGTTCTACGAGCAGTACTTC

abundance: many
j_gene: TRBJ2-3
d_gene: TRBD2
v_gene: TRBV12-5
len: 17
CDR3aa: CASGLALSGRPPDTQYF
CDR3nt: TGTGCTAGTGGTTTGGCCCTTAGCGGGAGGCCCCCAGATACGCAGTATTTT

abundance: many
j_gene: TRBJ2-1
d_gene: TRBD2
v_gene: TRBV3-1
len: 16
CDR3aa: CASSQGVSGFYNEQFF
CDR3nt: TGTGCCAGCAGCCAGGGGGTTAGCGGGTTTTACAATGAGCAGTTCTTC

abundance: many
j_gene: TRBJ2-5
d_gene: -
v_gene: TRBV5-1
len: 14
CDR3aa: CASSLEHSGETQYF
CDR3nt: TGCGCCAGCAGCTTGGAACACTCGGGAGAGACCCAGTACTTC

abundance: few
j_gene: TRBJ1-5
d_gene: -
v_gene: TRBV4-1
len: 16
CDR3aa: CASSQMGQSDNQPQHF
CDR3nt: TGCGCCAGCAGCCAAATGGGGCAGTCAGACAATCAGCCCCAGCATTTT

abundance: many
j_gene: TRBJ2-7
d_gene: TRBD1
v_gene: TRBV28
len: 15
CDR3aa: CASSFRGQTTYEQYF
CDR3nt: TGTGCCAGCAGTTTTAGGGGACAGACAACCTACGAGCAGTACTTC

abundance: many
j_gene: TRBJ2-3
d_gene: TRBD1
v_gene: TRBV4-3
len: 16
CDR3aa: CASSRSGTGPTDTQYF
CDR3nt: TGCGCCAGCAGCCGGTCCGGGACAGGGCCCACAGATACGCAGTATTTT